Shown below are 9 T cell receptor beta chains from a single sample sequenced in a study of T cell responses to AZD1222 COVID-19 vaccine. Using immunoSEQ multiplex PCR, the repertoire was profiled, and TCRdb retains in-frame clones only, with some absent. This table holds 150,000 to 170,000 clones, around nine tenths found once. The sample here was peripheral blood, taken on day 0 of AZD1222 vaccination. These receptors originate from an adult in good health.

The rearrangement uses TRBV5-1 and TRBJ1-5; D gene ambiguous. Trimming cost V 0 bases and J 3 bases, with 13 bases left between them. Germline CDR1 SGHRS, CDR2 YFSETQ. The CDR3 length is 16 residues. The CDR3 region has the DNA TGCGCCAGCAGCTTGGAATCAGGACGGCACAATCAGCCCCAGCATTTT. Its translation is CASSLESGRHNQPQHF.

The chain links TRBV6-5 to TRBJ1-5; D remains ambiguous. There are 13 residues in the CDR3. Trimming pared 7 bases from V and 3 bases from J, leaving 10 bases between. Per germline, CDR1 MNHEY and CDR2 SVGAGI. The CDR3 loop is CASMGGNNQPQHF. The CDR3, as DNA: TGTGCCAGCATGGGAGGGAACAATCAGCCCCAGCATTTT.

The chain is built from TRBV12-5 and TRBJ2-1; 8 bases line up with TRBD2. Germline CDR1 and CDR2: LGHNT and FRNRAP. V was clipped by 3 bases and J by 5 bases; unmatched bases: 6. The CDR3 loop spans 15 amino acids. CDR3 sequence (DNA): TGTGCTAGTGGTTTCCTAGCGGGCCTCGACAATGAGCAGTTCTTC. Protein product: CASGFLAGLDNEQFF.

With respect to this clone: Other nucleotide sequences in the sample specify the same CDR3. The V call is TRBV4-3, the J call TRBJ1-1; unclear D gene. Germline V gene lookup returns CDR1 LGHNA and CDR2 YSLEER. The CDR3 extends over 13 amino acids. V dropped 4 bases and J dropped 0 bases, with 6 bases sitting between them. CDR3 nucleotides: TGCGCCAGCAGCCGAGCGATGAACACTGAAGCTTTCTTT. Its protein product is CASSRAMNTEAFF.

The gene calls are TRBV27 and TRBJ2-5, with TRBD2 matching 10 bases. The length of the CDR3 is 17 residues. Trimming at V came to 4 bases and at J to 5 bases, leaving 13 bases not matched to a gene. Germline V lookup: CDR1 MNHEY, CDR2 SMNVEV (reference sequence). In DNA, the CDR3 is TGTGCCAGCAGTTCCTCCCGTCTAGCGGGGGCCTCTGAGACCCAGTACTTC. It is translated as CASSSSRLAGASETQYF.

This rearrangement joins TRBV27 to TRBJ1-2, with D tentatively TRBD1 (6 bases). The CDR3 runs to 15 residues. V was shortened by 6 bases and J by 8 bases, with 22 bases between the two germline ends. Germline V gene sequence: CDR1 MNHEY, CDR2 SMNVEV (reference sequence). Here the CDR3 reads CASSDGGGRSQGYTF. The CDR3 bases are TGTGCCAGCAGCGACGGAGGGGGTAGAAGTCAAGGCTACACCTTC.

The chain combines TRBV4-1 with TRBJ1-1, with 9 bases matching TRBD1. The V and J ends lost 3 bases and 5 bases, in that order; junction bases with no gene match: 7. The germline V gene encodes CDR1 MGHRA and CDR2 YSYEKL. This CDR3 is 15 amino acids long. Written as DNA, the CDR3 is TGCGCCAGCAGCCAGGGGACAGGGTGGGGGACTGAAGCTTTCTTT. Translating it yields CASSQGTGWGTEAFF.

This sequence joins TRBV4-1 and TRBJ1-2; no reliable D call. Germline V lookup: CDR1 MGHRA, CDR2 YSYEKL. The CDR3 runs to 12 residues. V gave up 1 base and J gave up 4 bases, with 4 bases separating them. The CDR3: CASSQASYGYTF. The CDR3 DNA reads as TGCGCCAGCAGCCAAGCGTCCTATGGCTACACCTTC.

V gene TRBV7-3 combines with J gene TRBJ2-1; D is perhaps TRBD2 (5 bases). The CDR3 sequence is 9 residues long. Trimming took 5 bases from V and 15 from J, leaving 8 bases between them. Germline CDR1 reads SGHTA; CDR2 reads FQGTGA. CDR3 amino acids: CASSPRAFF. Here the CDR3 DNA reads TGTGCCAGCAGCCCGAGGGCGTTCTTC.